This T cell receptor beta chain was recorded in a study of relationships among human T cell subsets. V shed 7 bases, J shed 8 bases, and the junction held 11 bases outside the gene matches. Germline V gives CDR1 SQVTM, CDR2 ANQGSEA. This CDR3 contains 13 residues. Th1 cells were collected as flow-through following bead selections for CD25, CD56 and CD294. This clonotype was recorded once. The T cell receptor alpha and beta CDR3 regions were amplified from mRNA by semiquantitative ARM-PCR. ARM-PCR used tagged nested gene-specific primers, then communal superprimers for exponential amplification. TCRdb called the multiplex PCR reads again in MiXCR, with one record for every CDR3 protein. The table includes about 12,000 distinct CDR3 sequences, over 60% detected once.

The rearrangement uses TRBV29-1 and TRBJ1-2; the match to TRBD1 covers 9 bases. This receptor was taken from a man aged 35 to 55 in good health. The sequencing input was CD4+ Th1 cells sorted from blood. CDR3 amino acids: CSELSVTGGGYTF. The CDR3 nucleotides are TGCAGCGAGTTGTCGGTGACAGGGGGAGGCTACACCTTC.